These T cell receptor beta chains were read from a single sample in a study of blood T cell repertoires in COVID-19. Method: immunoSEQ multiplex PCR; TCRdb's copy keeps in-frame clones and lacks some. The sample lists 350,000 to 450,000 clones, 85% occurring once. Material: peripheral blood. These receptors were obtained from a young woman with acute or convalescent COVID-19. Both conserved end residues are part of each CDR3. The D gene is left open where the match is weak. Some rows mark clone size as missing; the rest say once, few, many or name a class of expanded clone.

J,D,V,size,CDR3,DNA
TRBJ1-2,TRBD1,TRBV19,-,CAAYRQGTNYGYTF,TGTGCCGCATATCGACAGGGAACTAACTATGGCTACACCTTC
TRBJ2-1,TRBD2,TRBV4-1,-,CASRAPRGGLDEQFF,TGCGCCAGCCGGGCGCCACGGGGGGGCCTCGATGAGCAGTTCTTC
TRBJ2-3,TRBD2,TRBV3-1/TRBV3-2,once,CASSQPGLAGKDTQYF,TGTGCCAGCAGCCAGCCGGGACTAGCGGGGAAGGATACGCAGTATTTT
TRBJ1-5,TRBD1,TRBV28,-,CASSLRGLFGNQPQHF,TGTGCCAGCTCCCTCAGGGGGCTTTTCGGCAATCAGCCCCAGCATTTT
TRBJ1-4,-,TRBV7-2,-,CASSLGRVGGEKLFF,TGTGCCAGCAGCTTAGGCCGGGTAGGGGGTGAAAAACTGTTTTTT
TRBJ1-2,TRBD1,TRBV4-1,-,CASSQERTGGYGYTF,TGCGCCAGCAGCCAAGAGCGGACAGGGGGCTATGGCTACACCTTC
TRBJ1-1,-,TRBV7-3,-,CASSLIRGENTEAFF,TGTGCCAGCAGCTTAATCAGGGGCGAGAACACTGAAGCTTTCTTT
TRBJ2-1,-,TRBV10-2,-,CASSQTGYNEQFF,TGCGCCAGCTCCCAAACGGGTTACAATGAGCAGTTCTTC
TRBJ1-1,-,TRBV6-5,-,CASSLDWDTEAFF,TGTGCCAGCAGCCTTGACTGGGACACTGAAGCTTTCTTT
TRBJ1-2,TRBD1,TRBV4-1,-,CASSPRDSLRSFQGLYGYTF,TGCGCCAGCAGCCCCCGGGACAGCCTACGTTCTTTCCAGGGCCTTTATGGCTACACCTTC
TRBJ1-5,-,TRBV3-1/TRBV3-2,-,CASSHQGNQPQHF,TGTGCCAGCAGCCATCAGGGCAATCAGCCCCAGCATTTT
TRBJ2-1,TRBD2,TRBV12-5,-,CASVRSGGLGEQFF,TGTGCTAGTGTCCGTAGCGGGGGACTCGGTGAGCAGTTCTTC
TRBJ1-3,-,TRBV7-8,-,CASSFSAGNTIYF,TGTGCCAGCAGCTTTTCGGCTGGAAACACCATATATTTT
TRBJ2-7,TRBD2,TRBV27,-,CASSLTSGRAREQYF,TGTGCCAGCAGTCTGACTAGCGGGAGGGCACGAGAGCAGTACTTC
TRBJ2-1,-,TRBV30,-,CAWSVGDFYNEQFF,TGTGCCTGGAGTGTAGGGGACTTCTACAATGAGCAGTTCTTC
TRBJ2-1,-,TRBV27,-,CASSLYGANEQFF,TGTGCCAGCAGTTTATATGGGGCCAATGAGCAGTTCTTC
TRBJ1-1,TRBD1,TRBV4-1,once,CASSHTGQGLSEAFF,TGCGCCAGCAGCCACACGGGACAGGGGCTTTCTGAAGCTTTCTTT
TRBJ2-1,TRBD2,TRBV7-3,-,CASHPGGPNNEQFF,TGTGCCAGCCACCCGGGGGGGCCCAACAATGAGCAGTTCTTC
TRBJ1-4,TRBD1,TRBV10-3,few,CAISGRGQGDEKLFF,TGTGCCATCAGTGGTCGGGGACAGGGGGATGAAAAACTGTTTTTT
TRBJ2-1,-,TRBV2,-,CASSDITLYNEQFF,TGTGCCAGCAGTGATATAACTCTTTACAATGAGCAGTTCTTC
TRBJ2-1,-,TRBV5-1,-,CASSLIGRGSYNEQFF,TGCGCCAGCAGCTTGATCGGCAGGGGCTCCTACAATGAGCAGTTCTTC
TRBJ2-5,TRBD1,TRBV7-9,once,CASSLFLGQDQETQYF,TGTGCCAGCAGCTTATTCCTCGGACAGGACCAAGAGACCCAGTACTTC
TRBJ2-5,TRBD2,TRBV6-4,-,CASSDSTSGGETQYF,TGTGCCAGCAGTGACTCGACTAGCGGGGGGGAGACCCAGTACTTC
TRBJ1-6,TRBD1,TRBV2,-,CASSAEGQAYNSPLHF,TGTGCCAGCAGTGCCGAGGGACAGGCCTATAATTCACCCCTCCACTTT
TRBJ2-7,TRBD2,TRBV6-4,-,CASSDSASGEIPQYF,TGTGCCAGCAGTGACTCAGCTAGCGGGGAAATTCCTCAGTACTTC
TRBJ2-3,TRBD1,TRBV5-8,-,CASSSQQGASTDTQYF,TGTGCCAGCAGTTCACAACAGGGGGCCAGCACAGATACGCAGTATTTT
TRBJ2-3,-,TRBV18,once,CASSPGAAQGGSQYF,TGTGCCAGCTCACCTGGGGCGGCGCAAGGTGGGTCGCAGTATTTT
TRBJ1-4,-,TRBV6-6,few,CASSYQGTNEKLFF,TGTGCCAGCAGTTACCAGGGAACTAATGAAAAACTGTTTTTT
TRBJ1-2,-,TRBV10-1,-,CASSPGVTYGYTF,TGCGCCAGCAGCCCCGGTGTCACCTATGGCTACACCTTC
TRBJ2-3,-,TRBV14,-,CASSPEEMWARTDTQYF,TGTGCCAGCAGCCCTGAAGAGATGTGGGCCCGAACAGATACGCAGTATTTT
TRBJ1-1,-,TRBV7-6,-,CASSDTVLRTEAFF,TGTGCCAGCAGCGATACTGTTTTGCGCACTGAAGCTTTCTTT
TRBJ2-7,-,TRBV7-2,-,CASSLTSSSSYEQYF,TGTGCCAGCAGTTTGACTAGTTCGAGCTCCTACGAGCAGTACTTC